This note documents a single T cell receptor beta chain sequence. This specimen comes from a study of blood T cell repertoires in COVID-19. Turning to the study itself: The United States, Italy and Spain provided the acute and convalescent COVID-19 samples. The analysed material was cDNA or gDNA that came from T cells, B-cell-depleted T cells, or PBMCs.

Trimming at V came to 4 bases and at J to 0 bases, leaving 5 bases not matched to a gene. Looked up from germline, CDR1 is MNHEY and CDR2 is SVGAGI. There are 16 residues in the CDR3. Per the authors' pipeline: Estimation of nucleated cell counts relied on the amplification of reference gene primers. Here immunoSEQ multiplex PCR was the method, and the copy in TCRdb shows in-frame clones only, minus some. Clone size and the V and J calls come from that table; the DNA yielded D and trimming. The data contain over 150,000 clones, 80% to 90% of them singletons. Enrollment of patients from Seattle took place during active infection, with longitudinal follow-up.

The chain employs TRBV6-5 and TRBJ2-1; TRBD1 aligns across 8 bases. The sequence was obtained from an older woman with COVID-19, enrolled during active disease. Material for sequencing was peripheral blood. CDR3 in DNA: TGTGCCAGCAGTTTGACAGGGGACAGCTCCTACAATGAGCAGTTCTTC. Residues: CASSLTGDSSYNEQFF.